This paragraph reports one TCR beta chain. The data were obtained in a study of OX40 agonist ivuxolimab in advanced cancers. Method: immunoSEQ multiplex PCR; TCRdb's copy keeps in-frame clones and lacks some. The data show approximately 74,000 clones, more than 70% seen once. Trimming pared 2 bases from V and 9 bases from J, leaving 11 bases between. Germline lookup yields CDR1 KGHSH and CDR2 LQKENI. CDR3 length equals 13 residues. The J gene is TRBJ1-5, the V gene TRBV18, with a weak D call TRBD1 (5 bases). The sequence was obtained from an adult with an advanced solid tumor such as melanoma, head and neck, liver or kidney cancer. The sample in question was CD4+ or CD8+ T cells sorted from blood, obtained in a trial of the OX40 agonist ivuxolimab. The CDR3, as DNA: TGTGCCAGCTCACCATACGGGGACCGGCCCCAGCATTTT. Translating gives CASSPYGDRPQHF.